This T cell receptor beta chain is from a study of vaccination and CD4 T cells after COVID-19. Turning to the study itself: Cells were stimulated with overlapping spike peptide pools from SARS-CoV-2, HCoV-NL63, HCoV-OC43 and HCoV-229E.

With 5 bases removed from V and 5 bases from J, the gap between germline ends came to 18 bases. This CDR3 is 15 amino acids long. Germline V CDR1 and CDR2: SGHTA, FQGNSA. An Oncomine TCR Beta short-read assay was used to sequence the DNA from cultured CD4+ T cells. TCRdb re-analysed the PCR reads in MiXCR, keeping a single row per CDR3 protein. This table has some 21,000 distinct CDR3 sequences, 45% to 50% appearing once. The treatment is: approximately 9-day PBMC culture with coronavirus spike peptide pools or control peptides (ViraFEST assay). Investigators isolated CD4+ T cells by negative selection after around 10 days of culture. A word on this clonotype: What it binds is not known.

This rearrangement joins TRBV7-2 to TRBJ2-5; the D call may be TRBD1 or TRBD2 (7 bases each). Input material: CD4+ T cells from blood, cultured in vitro. This clonotype was sampled from a human donor who had recovered from COVID-19. The CDR3 sequence is CASSPQGGARETQYF. In DNA, the CDR3 is TGTGCCAGCAGCCCCCAGGGGGGGGCTCGCGAGACCCAGTACTTC. Filled out from reference TRBV7-2 and TRBJ2-5, the complete variable domain reads GAGVSQSPSNKVTEKGKDVELRCDPISGHTALYWYRQSLGQGLEFLIYFQGNSAPDKSGLPSDRFSAERTGGSVSTLTIQRTQQEDSAVYLCASSPQGGARETQYFGPGTRLLVL.